The present entry profiles one T cell receptor (beta chain) with its context. The sample comes from a study of blood T cell repertoires in COVID-19. Study details: Sample material is recorded as cDNA or gDNA derived from T cells, B-cell-depleted T cells, or PBMCs.

Assay: immunoSEQ multiplex PCR; the TCRdb copy retains only in-frame clones and omits some. The sample contains almost 350,000 clones, roughly 86% of which appear only once. Residents of about two dozen US areas, aged about 18 to 95 years, made up the participants. Cohorts were based on clinical histories the participants reported. A PCR-confirmed or clinician-diagnosed COVID-19 case had contacted exposed participants within 2 weeks of entry. The CDR3 spans 14 residues. The germline V gene encodes CDR1 MDHEN and CDR2 SYDVKM. Trimming cost V 6 bases and J 4 bases, with 13 bases left between them. This clonotype originated in a woman aged 30 to 39 who had been exposed to COVID-19. The sequencing sample was made of PBMCs or T cells enriched from blood (not recorded which). J is TRBJ2-1 and V is TRBV28, with D possibly matching TRBD1 (7 bases). CDR3 nucleotides: TGTGCCAGCAGCCCCTCAGGGGGGTACAATGAGCAGTTCTTC. Its protein product is CASSPSGGYNEQFF.